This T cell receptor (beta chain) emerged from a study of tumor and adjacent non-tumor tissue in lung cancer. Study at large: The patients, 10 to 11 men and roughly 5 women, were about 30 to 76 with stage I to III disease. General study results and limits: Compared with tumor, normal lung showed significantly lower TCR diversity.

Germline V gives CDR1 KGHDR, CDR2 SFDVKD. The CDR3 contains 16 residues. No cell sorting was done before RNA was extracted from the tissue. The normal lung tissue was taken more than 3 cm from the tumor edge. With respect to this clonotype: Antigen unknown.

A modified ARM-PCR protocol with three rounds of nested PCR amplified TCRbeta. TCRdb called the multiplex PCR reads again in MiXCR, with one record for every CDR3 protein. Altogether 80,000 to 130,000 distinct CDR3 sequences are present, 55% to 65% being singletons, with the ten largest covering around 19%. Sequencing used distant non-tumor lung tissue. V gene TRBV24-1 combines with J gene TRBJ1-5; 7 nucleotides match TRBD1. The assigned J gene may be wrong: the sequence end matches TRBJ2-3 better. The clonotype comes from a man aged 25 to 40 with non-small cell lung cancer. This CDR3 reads CATESPGQIYYQPQYF. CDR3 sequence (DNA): TGTGCCACCGAATCCCCGGGACAGATATACTATCAGCCCCAGTATTTT.